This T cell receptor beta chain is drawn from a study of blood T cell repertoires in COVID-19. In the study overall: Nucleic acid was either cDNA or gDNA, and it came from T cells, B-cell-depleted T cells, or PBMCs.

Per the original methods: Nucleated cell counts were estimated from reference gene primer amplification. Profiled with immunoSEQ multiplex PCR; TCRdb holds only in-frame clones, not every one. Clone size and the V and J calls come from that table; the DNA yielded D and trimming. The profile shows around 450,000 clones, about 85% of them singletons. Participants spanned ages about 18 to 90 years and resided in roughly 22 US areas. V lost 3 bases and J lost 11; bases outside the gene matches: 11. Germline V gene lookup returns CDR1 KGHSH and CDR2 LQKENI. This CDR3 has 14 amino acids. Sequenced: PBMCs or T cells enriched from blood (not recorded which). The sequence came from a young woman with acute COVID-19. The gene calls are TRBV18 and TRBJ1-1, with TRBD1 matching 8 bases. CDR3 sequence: CASSPDRVRASAFF. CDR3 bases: TGTGCCAGCTCACCGGACAGGGTCCGGGCGAGTGCTTTCTTT.